Shown below are 12 T cell receptor beta chains from a single sample sequenced in a study of blood T cells in healthy people across ages. Together with a sample-barcoded 5' primer, a J-beta primer mix was included in a second PCR lasting roughly 6 to 12 cycles. TCRdb recomputed calls from the 5' RACE reads with MiXCR, one row per CDR3 protein. The sample yields under 950,000 distinct CDR3 sequences, 20% to 25% seen once. The sequenced sample consisted of blood. Receptors were obtained from a man aged 70 or older in good health.

This chain connects TRBV20-1 to TRBJ1-2; no reliable D call. CDR1 and CDR2 (germline): DFQATT, SNEGSKA (reference sequence). The CDR3 is 14 amino acids. Trimming left V 0 bases short and J 2 bases short, with 10 bases between. CDR3 residues: CSARDPAGNYGYTF. The CDR3, as DNA: TGCAGTGCTAGAGATCCTGCGGGGAACTATGGCTACACCTTC.

The rearrangement links TRBV29-1 to TRBJ1-1; D uncertain. Per germline, CDR1 SQVTM and CDR2 ANQGSEA. V was clipped by 2 bases and J by 4 bases, with 14 bases between them. The CDR3 is 14 residues long. This CDR3 is CSVESAGFGTEAFF. For the CDR3, the DNA is TGCAGCGTTGAATCGGCAGGTTTCGGCACTGAAGCTTTCTTT.

The chain combines TRBV29-1 with TRBJ2-1, with TRBD1 as a possible D gene (6 bases). V gave up 8 bases and J gave up 1 base, with 9 bases separating them. This CDR3 contains 12 residues. Germline V gene data show CDR1 as SQVTM and CDR2 as ANQGSEA. CDR3 residues: CSIGQSYNEQFF. In DNA form, the CDR3 reads TGCAGCATTGGACAGTCCTACAATGAGCAGTTCTTC.

V is TRBV4-1 and J is TRBJ2-5; possible D gene TRBD1, 6 bases. V gave up 0 bases and J gave up 6 bases, with 14 bases separating them. The length of the CDR3 is 15 residues. Germline CDR1 and CDR2: MGHRA and YSYEKL. CDR3 DNA: TGCGCCAGCAGCCAAGATTTTGTTCAGGGGCAGACCCAGTACTTC. Translated: CASSQDFVQGQTQYF.

In its sample, this clonotype was seen a few times. The chain is built from TRBV18 and TRBJ1-1; no reliable D call. The CDR3 totals 15 residues. Trimming shortened V by 0 bases and J by 0 bases, and 8 bases separated the two germline ends. Germline V gene data show CDR1 as KGHSH and CDR2 as LQKENI. The DNA of the CDR3 is TGTGCCAGCTCACCACCGACGGCGTTGAACACTGAAGCTTTCTTT. This sequence encodes CASSPPTALNTEAFF.

The rearrangement uses TRBV6-5 and TRBJ1-4; D not certain. V dropped 4 bases and J dropped 3 bases, with 15 bases sitting between them. The CDR3 sequence is 16 residues long. CDR1 is MNHEY and CDR2 is SVGAGI in the germline V gene. DNA of the CDR3: TGTGCCAGCAGTTTAAGCCAGCTCCTAGCTAATGAAAAACTGTTTTTT. It specifies CASSLSQLLANEKLFF.

This clonotype was observed a few times. The chain couples TRBV12-3 or TRBV12-4 to TRBJ2-3; D perhaps matches TRBD1 (5 bases). Trimming shortened V by 5 bases and J by 1 base, and 13 bases separated the two germline ends. The CDR3 runs 15 residues. CDR3 protein: CASSPPTARTDTQYF. CDR3 sequence (DNA): TGTGCCAGCAGTCCCCCGACAGCGCGCACAGATACGCAGTATTTT.

This clonotype came up a few times. The chain recombines TRBV12-3 or TRBV12-4 with TRBJ1-2, with a weak D call TRBD1 (5 bases). V gave up 4 bases and J gave up 7 bases, with 13 bases separating them. The CDR3 runs to 13 residues. The CDR3 is CASSYGGDGGYTF. The CDR3 nucleotides read TGTGCCAGCAGTTATGGGGGGGACGGTGGCTACACCTTC.

V gene TRBV20-1 combines with J gene TRBJ2-5, with 7 bases lining up with TRBD1. Near its end, the DNA agrees better with TRBJ2-7, so the J call may be wrong. The CDR3 totals 13 residues. Germline lookup yields CDR1 DFQATT and CDR2 SNEGSKA (reference sequence). CDR3 bases: TGCAGTGCTAGGGGGACAGTGACCTACGAGCAGTACGTC. Residues: CSARGTVTYEQYV.

Comments on this clonotype: One junction end disagrees with the germline gene, perhaps due to a read error. The gene calls are TRBV7-2 and TRBJ2-3, with D unclear. From germline, CDR1 is SGHTA and CDR2 FQGNSA. The CDR3 loop spans 13 amino acids. DNA of the CDR3: TGTGCCAGCGGCTTTAAAGGGACAGATACGCAGTATTTT. Translation gives CASGFKGTDTQYF.

This clonotype was seen a few times. The chain combines TRBV6-6 with TRBJ2-1, with 11 bases aligning to TRBD1. Germline loops: CDR1 MNHNY, CDR2 SVGAGI (reference sequence). The CDR3 runs 15 residues. Trimming took 7 bases from V and 7 from J; bases not matched to a gene: 9. CDR3 coding DNA: TGTGCCAGCACCATGGGGACAGGGGGAAAAAATGAGCAGTTCTTC. It codes for CASTMGTGGKNEQFF.

The rearrangement links TRBV6-6 to TRBJ2-1, with D perhaps TRBD1 (6 bases). The DNA end lines up better with TRBJ2-5; the J call may be wrong. CDR3 length: 16 residues. Germline CDR1 MNHNY, CDR2 SVGAGI (reference sequence). The DNA of the CDR3 is TGTGCCAGCAGTTACCAAGAACGGACAGCCCCGGAGACCCAGTACTTC. Protein: CASSYQERTAPETQYF.